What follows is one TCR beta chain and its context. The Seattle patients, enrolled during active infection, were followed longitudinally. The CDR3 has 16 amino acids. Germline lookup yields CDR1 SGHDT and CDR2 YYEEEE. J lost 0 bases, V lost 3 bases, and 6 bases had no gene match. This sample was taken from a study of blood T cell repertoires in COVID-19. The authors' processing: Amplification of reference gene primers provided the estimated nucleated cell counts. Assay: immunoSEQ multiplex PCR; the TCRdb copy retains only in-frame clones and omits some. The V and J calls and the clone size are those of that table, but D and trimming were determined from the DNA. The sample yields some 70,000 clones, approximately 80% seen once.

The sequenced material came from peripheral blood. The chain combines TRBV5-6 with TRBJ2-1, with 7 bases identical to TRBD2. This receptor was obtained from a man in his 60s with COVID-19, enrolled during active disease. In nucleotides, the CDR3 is TGTGCCAGCAGCTCCGCCGGCGGGGGCTCCTACAATGAGCAGTTCTTC. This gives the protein CASSSAGGGSYNEQFF.